This T cell receptor (beta chain) was captured by sequencing in a study of CD8 T cells in ankylosing spondylitis. Germline loops: CDR1 SEHNR, CDR2 FQNEAQ (reference sequence). CDR3 length: 13 residues. Trimming took 4 bases from V and 2 from J, leaving 9 bases between them. This clonotype was seen many times. Its matching antigen is unknown. Whole-study results and caveats: From matched ankylosing spondylitis synovial fluid, disease-linked clones were reportedly recovered at significantly enriched levels.

One entry per CDR3 protein, called by TCRdb with MiXCR from the 5' RACE reads. The sample lists 250,000 to 400,000 distinct CDR3 sequences; approximately 10% were seen once. Sequencing was performed on blood, either unsorted or a sorted T cell fraction (not recorded which). The V gene is TRBV7-9, the J gene TRBJ2-7; D might be TRBD1 or TRBD2, each matching 5 bases. The sequence came from a female donor with ankylosing spondylitis or in good health (not recorded which). CDR3 amino acids: CASSSEGPYEQYF. The CDR3 nucleotides read TGTGCCAGCAGCTCCGAGGGGCCCTACGAGCAGTACTTC.